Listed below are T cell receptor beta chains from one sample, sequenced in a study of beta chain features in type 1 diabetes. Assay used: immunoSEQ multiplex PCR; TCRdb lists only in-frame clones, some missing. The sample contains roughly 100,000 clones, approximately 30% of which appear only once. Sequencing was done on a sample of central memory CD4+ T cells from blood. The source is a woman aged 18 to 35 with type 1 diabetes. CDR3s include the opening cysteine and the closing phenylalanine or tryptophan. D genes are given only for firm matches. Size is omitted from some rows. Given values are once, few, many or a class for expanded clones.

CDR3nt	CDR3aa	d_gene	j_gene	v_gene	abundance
TGTGCCAGCTCGCAGACTAGCGGAGGGATCCATGAGCAGTTCTTC	CASSQTSGGIHEQFF	TRBD2	TRBJ2-1	TRBV18	NA
TGTGCCAGCAGCTGGTGGACAGAGAATGAAAAACTGTTTTTT	CASSWWTENEKLFF	NA	TRBJ1-4	TRBV5-4	NA
TGTGCCAGCTCATTTTTACAGGTCCAGGACACCGGGGAGCTGTTTTTT	CASSFLQVQDTGELFF	NA	TRBJ2-2	TRBV18	few
TGTGCCATCAGTGAGTTGACTAGCGGGATGTTCTTC	CAISELTSGMFF	TRBD2	TRBJ2-1	TRBV10-3	NA
TGTGCCAGCAGCCACACAGATACGCAGTATTTT	CASSHTDTQYF	NA	TRBJ2-3	TRBV5-6	NA
TGTGCCAGTAGTATGGGCAGGGCCCACCAAGAGACCCAGTACTTC	CASSMGRAHQETQYF	NA	TRBJ2-5	TRBV19	NA
TGCGCCAGCAGCCTGGGGACTGGGGACGAGCAGTACTTC	CASSLGTGDEQYF	NA	TRBJ2-7	TRBV4-3	NA
TGCGCCAGCAGCACGACCACAGGGGCGTACGGCCACGAGCAGTACTTC	CASSTTTGAYGHEQYF	TRBD1	TRBJ2-7	TRBV5-1	NA
TGTGCCAGCAGCCCGGACGGGAGCTCCTACGAGCAGTACTTC	CASSPDGSSYEQYF	NA	TRBJ2-7	TRBV9	NA
TGTGCCAGCAGCCTTGGACTAGCTACAGATACGCAGTATTTT	CASSLGLATDTQYF	TRBD2	TRBJ2-3	TRBV7-2	NA
TGTGCCAGCTCACCGGGACTAGCGGGAGGCAATGAGCAGTTCTTC	CASSPGLAGGNEQFF	TRBD2	TRBJ2-1	TRBV18	NA
TGTGCCAGCAGCGTAGACGGACAGGGTTGGCAGCCCCAGCATTTT	CASSVDGQGWQPQHF	TRBD1	TRBJ1-5	TRBV9	few